This paragraph reports one T cell receptor (beta chain). Sequenced by immunoSEQ multiplex PCR; TCRdb stores in-frame clones only, minus some. The sample consists of approximately 100,000 clones, less than 85% of them appearing once. The sample originates from a study of T cell responses to AZD1222 COVID-19 vaccine. Germline CDR1 and CDR2: MNHNY and SVGAGI (reference sequence). The V and J ends lost 5 bases and 2 bases respectively, with 5 bases between them. The CDR3 is 12 residues long. This clonotype originated in an adult who received the AZD1222 COVID-19 vaccine. The genes are TRBV6-6 and TRBJ2-3, with D uncertain. Sequencing used peripheral blood, obtained 28 days after the second AZD1222 dose. Here the CDR3 DNA reads TGTGCCAGCAGTCTCCCCACAGATACGCAGTATTTT. Translated, it gives CASSLPTDTQYF.